This TCR beta chain stems from a study of circulating and synovial CD4+ cells in juvenile arthritis. The data were produced by immunoSEQ multiplex PCR, yet TCRdb's version contains in-frame clones alone and is incomplete. The sample has around 16,000 clones; around nine tenths are singletons. Findings and caveats of the study: CPL versus bulk CD4 samples: T cell genome counts differed by at least an order of magnitude. These blood cells shared more CDR3 sequences with synovium than bulk blood.

To note about this clone: Its antigen remains unidentified.

Germline trimming cut 2 bases from V and 4 bases from J; bases unmatched to any gene: 0. Looked up from germline, CDR1 is MNHNS and CDR2 is SASEGT. The CDR3 covers 13 residues. This clonotype was obtained from a human donor with juvenile idiopathic arthritis. What was sequenced was CD4+ T cells from blood. The chain is built from TRBV6-1 and TRBJ2-3, with TRBD1 identical over 7 bases. As DNA, the CDR3 is TGTGCCAGCAGTGAACAGGGGGCAGATACGCAGTATTTT. Residues: CASSEQGADTQYF.